This TCR beta chain was sequenced during a study of shared clonotypes between healthy human individuals. The CDR3 has 15 amino acids. Trimming removed 0 bases from V and 3 bases from J, with 11 bases in between. CDR1 SGHRS and CDR2 YFSETQ come from the germline V gene. Produced via immunoSEQ multiplex PCR; TCRdb's table is partial and in-frame only. The data hold some 550,000 clones, with 97% observed a single time. The sequence derives from a woman aged 25-40 years in good health. The chain joins TRBV5-1 to TRBJ2-3; unclear D gene. Sequencing was performed on naive CD4+ T cells sorted from blood. The subset denotes: CD45RA+ positively selected. CDR3 nucleotide sequence: TGCGCCAGCAGCTTGGCCCTGGATCGGACAGATACGCAGTATTTT. Its translation is CASSLALDRTDTQYF.